This entry lists 24 T cell receptor beta chains sequenced from one sample in a study of PD-L1 blockade in urothelial cancer. Time point indicated: peripheral blood 6 weeks after treatment start. Sequencing was performed with immunoSEQ multiplex PCR; in TCRdb, only in-frame clones are kept and a portion is missing. The table has 35,000 to 45,000 clones, 75% to 95% seen once. This specimen was PBMCs, taken around atezolizumab (anti-PD-L1) treatment. The receptors derive from a man aged 70 or older with urothelial cancer.

The gene calls are TRBV27 and TRBJ1-5, with TRBD1 as a possible D gene (5 bases). The CDR3 loop spans 16 amino acids. Germline V gene lookup returns CDR1 MNHEY and CDR2 SMNVEV (reference sequence). Trimming pared 0 bases from V and 3 bases from J, leaving 12 bases between. CDR3 sequence: CASSLSGGSVNQPQHF. CDR3 coding DNA: TGTGCCAGCAGTTTATCTGGGGGGTCGGTCAATCAGCCCCAGCATTTT.

The chain joins TRBV11-3 to TRBJ2-3, with 13 bases matching TRBD2. Losses at the gene ends were 3 bases for V and 4 bases for J; bases not matched to a gene: 4. The CDR3 spans 16 residues. The germline V gene has CDR1 SGHNT and CDR2 YENEEA. The CDR3 loop reads CASSLGLAGLPDTQYF. CDR3 coding DNA: TGTGCCAGCAGCTTGGGACTAGCGGGGCTTCCAGATACGCAGTATTTT. The full variable domain, completed using reference TRBV11-3 and TRBJ2-3, is EAGVVQSPRYKIIEKKQPVAFWCNPISGHNTLYWYLQNLGQGPELLIRYENEEAVDDSQLPKDRFSAERLKGVDSTLKIQPAELGDSAVYLCASSLGLAGLPDTQYFGPGTRLTVL.

This clone was seen just once. V gene TRBV11-2 combines with J gene TRBJ2-2, with 10 nucleotides matching TRBD1. The germline gives CDR1 SGHAT, CDR2 FQNNGV. The CDR3 has 18 residues. J lost 6 bases, V lost 5 bases, and 15 bases had no gene match. CDR3 region: CASSTRQGAPFEAGELFF. CDR3 DNA sequence: TGTGCCAGCAGCACCCGACAGGGGGCCCCCTTTGAGGCCGGGGAGCTGTTTTTT.

The chain employs TRBV9 and TRBJ1-5; D gene uncertain. CDR3 length: 14 amino acids. Germline CDR1 and CDR2: SGDLS and YYNGEE. Trimming removed 0 bases at V and 6 bases at J, with 10 bases between. CDR3 sequence (DNA): TGTGCCAGCAGCGTAGACGGGAGAAGTCAGCCCCAGCATTTT. Translating gives CASSVDGRSQPQHF. Full variable domain (rest looked up from reference TRBV9 and TRBJ1-5): DSGVTQTPKHLITATGQRVTLRCSPRSGDLSVYWYQQSLDQGLQFLIQYYNGEERAKGNILERFSAQQFPDLHSELNLSSLELGDSALYFCASSVDGRSQPQHFGDGTRLSIL.

CDR3 in amino acids: CASSIQERGYTF. DNA for the CDR3: TGTGCCAGTAGTATACAGGAACGGGGCTACACCTTC. The J gene is TRBJ1-2, the V gene TRBV19; D remains ambiguous. Germline-derived CDR1 and CDR2 are LNHDA and SQIVND (reference sequence). Deletions cut 2 bases from V and 8 bases from J, with 9 bases between. The CDR3 totals 12 residues.

The rearrangement links TRBV6-6 to TRBJ2-3; possible D gene TRBD2, 5 bases. The V end was cut by 11 bases, the J end by 6 bases, with 21 bases between. The CDR3 is 14 residues long. Germline loops: CDR1 MNHNY, CDR2 SVGAGI (reference sequence). The CDR3 DNA reads TGTGCCTCCCAGTGGTGGGAGCAGGCCGATACGCAGTATTTT. Protein product: CASQWWEQADTQYF.

V gene TRBV19 combines with J gene TRBJ2-7; 8 bases map to TRBD2. CDR1 LNHDA and CDR2 SQIVND come from the germline V gene (reference sequence). Trimming cost V 5 bases and J 4 bases; bases outside gene matches: 10. The CDR3 totals 15 residues. CDR3 nucleotides: TGTGCCAGTAGTCATGCAGCGGGAGTAGGGTACGAGCAGTACTTC. This sequence encodes CASSHAAGVGYEQYF.

V gene TRBV18 combines with J gene TRBJ2-7; the match to TRBD1 covers 12 bases. Germline CDR1 reads KGHSH; CDR2 reads LQKENI. V trimming: 2 bases; J trimming: 6 bases; junction bases outside the gene matches: 20. The CDR3 extends over 20 amino acids. CDR3 amino acids: CASSPMGPHQLAGQGAEQYF. CDR3 bases: TGTGCCAGCTCACCAATGGGGCCTCACCAGTTGGCGGGACAGGGGGCCGAGCAGTACTTC.

This sequence joins TRBV6-1 and TRBJ2-2; TRBD2 matches at 7 bases. The CDR3 loop spans 15 amino acids. The J segment lost 8 bases and the V segment lost 4 bases, leaving 10 bases of the junction unmatched. Germline V gene lookup returns CDR1 MNHNS and CDR2 SASEGT. The CDR3 reads CASSGLAAEVGELFF. The CDR3 nucleotides are TGTGCCAGCAGTGGGCTAGCGGCGGAGGTAGGGGAGCTGTTTTTT.

The chain couples TRBV7-2 to TRBJ2-2; D uncertain. The CDR3 runs to 14 residues. V was pared by 5 bases and J by 6 bases, with 13 bases between. Germline V gives CDR1 SGHTA, CDR2 FQGNSA. The CDR3 coding sequence is TGTGCCAGCAGCCCCGCCGTTGGAGCCGGGGAGCTGTTTTTT. As protein: CASSPAVGAGELFF.

This rearrangement joins TRBV19 to TRBJ2-4; 8 nucleotides match TRBD2. The germline gives CDR1 LNHDA, CDR2 SQIVND (reference sequence). J lost 9 bases, V lost 3 bases, and 4 bases had no gene match. The CDR3 contains 13 residues. Here the CDR3 DNA reads TGTGCCAGTAGTATCGGGAGGGCCAGCATTCAGTACTTC. Translation gives CASSIGRASIQYF. The full variable domain, its missing parts supplied by reference TRBV19 and TRBJ2-4, is DGGITQSPKYLFRKEGQNVTLSCEQNLNHDAMYWYRQDPGQGLRLIYYSQIVNDFQKGDIAEGYSVSREKKESFPLTVTSAQKNPTAFYLCASSIGRASIQYFGAGTRLSVL.

The V gene is TRBV28, the J gene TRBJ2-2; TRBD1 aligns across 7 bases. The V and J ends lost 5 bases and 6 bases, in that order; junction bases with no gene match: 3. Germline CDR1 is MDHEN and CDR2 is SYDVKM. This CDR3 spans 13 amino acids. As DNA, the CDR3 is TGTGCCAGCAGTCTAACAGGGGCCGGGGAGCTGTTTTTT. Translation: CASSLTGAGELFF.

The CDR3 is CASSYSRGTSSEQFF. CDR3 sequence (DNA): TGTGCCAGCAGTTACTCCCGGGGTACAAGTAGTGAGCAGTTCTTC. The rearrangement joins TRBV6-5 to TRBJ2-1; weak D call: TRBD2 (5 bases). Trimming cost V 0 bases and J 9 bases, with 15 bases left between them. Germline CDR1 is MNHEY and CDR2 is SVGAGI. The CDR3 is made up of 15 amino acids.

The chain couples TRBV2 to TRBJ2-7; no clear D gene. The germline CDR1 and CDR2 sequences are SNHLY and FYNNEI. The length of the CDR3 is 14 residues. V was pared by 2 bases and J by 4 bases, with 12 bases between. The CDR3 here is CASSERLSKYEQYF. The CDR3 DNA sequence: TGTGCCAGCAGTGAAAGACTTAGCAAGTACGAGCAGTACTTC. Full variable domain (outside the CDR3, taken from reference TRBV2 and TRBJ2-7): EPEVTQTPSHQVTQMGQEVILRCVPISNHLYFYWYRQILGQKVEFLVSFYNNEISEKSEIFDDQFSVERPDGSNFTLKIRSTKLEDSAMYFCASSERLSKYEQYFGPGTRLTVT.

The V and J genes are TRBV5-1 and TRBJ2-7; D might be TRBD1 (5 bases). The CDR3 runs to 14 residues. CDR1 is SGHRS and CDR2 is YFSETQ in the germline V gene. Trimming removed 0 bases at V and 1 base at J, with 8 bases between. The CDR3 DNA is TGCGCCAGCAGCTTGGAAGGGGAATCCTACGAGCAGTACTTC. Its translation: CASSLEGESYEQYF.

A single count supports this clone. This rearrangement joins TRBV6-4 to TRBJ2-1; 8 positions agree with TRBD2. CDR3 length equals 15 residues. The junction had 6 bases not matched to a gene; V was cut back by 0 bases and J by 8 bases. Germline V lookup: CDR1 MRHNA, CDR2 SNTAGT. CDR3 sequence reads: CASSDSPGGIDEQFF. CDR3 DNA: TGTGCCAGCAGTGACTCCCCGGGAGGGATCGATGAGCAGTTCTTC.

V is TRBV11-2 and J is TRBJ2-3; 11 bases match TRBD2. The germline V gene encodes CDR1 SGHAT and CDR2 FQNNGV. J lost 5 bases, V lost 5 bases, and 9 bases had no gene match. The CDR3 has 16 residues. The CDR3 loop is CASSLGLAVIEDTQYF. The CDR3 DNA reads TGTGCCAGCAGCCTGGGACTAGCGGTGATAGAAGATACGCAGTATTTT.

The gene calls are TRBV7-9 and TRBJ2-3, with TRBD1 identical over 10 bases. CDR3 size: 15 residues. In germline, CDR1 is SEHNR, CDR2 FQNEAQ (reference sequence). V trimming: 6 bases; J trimming: 4 bases; junction bases outside the gene matches: 7. CDR3 in DNA: TGTGCCAGCAGACTAGTGGGGACAGGGGCAGATACGCAGTATTTT. Its protein product is CASRLVGTGADTQYF. Together with reference TRBV7-9 and TRBJ2-3, the CDR3 gives the full variable domain: DTGVSQNPRHKITKRGQNVTFRCDPISEHNRLYWYRQTLGQGPEFLTYFQNEAQLEKSRLLSDRFSAERPKGSFSTLEIQRTEQGDSAMYLCASRLVGTGADTQYFGPGTRLTVL.

The genes are TRBV27 and TRBJ2-1; 9 nucleotides line up with TRBD2. The trim removed 3 bases at V and 5 bases at J, leaving 14 bases unmatched. From germline, CDR1 is MNHEY and CDR2 SMNVEV (reference sequence). This CDR3 comprises 18 residues. The CDR3 loop is CASSLRSGGRGGHNEQFF. DNA of the CDR3: TGTGCCAGCAGTTTGAGGAGCGGGGGGCGGGGAGGCCACAATGAGCAGTTCTTC.

The chain has TRBV5-5 and TRBJ1-5, with 7 bases identical to TRBD1. The V and J ends lost 3 bases and 3 bases, in that order; junction bases with no gene match: 6. CDR3 length: 15 amino acids. Germline V gene data show CDR1 as SGHKS and CDR2 as YYEKEE (reference sequence). CDR3 in amino acids: CASSYGTALNQPQHF. The CDR3 nucleotides read TGTGCCAGCAGCTATGGGACAGCCCTCAATCAGCCCCAGCATTTT.

In its sample, this clone was seen a few times. V usage is TRBV10-3 and J usage is TRBJ1-2; no firm D call. This CDR3 spans 13 amino acids. Germline V gene lookup returns CDR1 ENHRY and CDR2 SYGVKD. V gave up 0 bases and J gave up 7 bases, with 9 bases separating them. The CDR3 DNA follows: TGTGCCATCAGTGAGTCACGTGCGGGTGGCTACACCTTC. This translates into CAISESRAGGYTF.

This rearrangement joins TRBV29-1 to TRBJ1-3; 7 nucleotides agree with TRBD1. Germline values: CDR1 SQVTM, CDR2 ANQGSEA. The CDR3 has 13 amino acids. After removal of 6 bases from V and 0 bases from J, the junction contained 2 bases not matched to a gene. The CDR3 loop reads CSVRDSSGNTIYF. In DNA, the CDR3 is TGCAGCGTGCGGGACAGCTCTGGAAACACCATATATTTT.

This chain connects TRBV11-2 to TRBJ2-7; 8 nucleotides agree with TRBD1. The V segment lost 5 bases and the J segment 5 bases; nucleotides outside the gene matches: 11. Germline CDR1 is SGHAT and CDR2 is FQNNGV. The CDR3 totals 15 residues. The CDR3 here is CASSRPGTGGNEQYF. The CDR3, as DNA: TGTGCCAGCAGCCGGCCCGGGACAGGAGGGAACGAGCAGTACTTC.

CDR3 nucleotide sequence: TGTGCCAGCAGCTCTTTGGGAGGCACTGAAGCTTTCTTT. Protein product: CASSSLGGTEAFF. The rearrangement joins TRBV7-6 to TRBJ1-1; unclear D gene. Between the trimmed V and J ends, which lost 4 bases and 4 bases, there was a span of 10 bases. The germline gives CDR1 SGHVS, CDR2 FNYEAQ. The CDR3 sequence is 13 residues long.